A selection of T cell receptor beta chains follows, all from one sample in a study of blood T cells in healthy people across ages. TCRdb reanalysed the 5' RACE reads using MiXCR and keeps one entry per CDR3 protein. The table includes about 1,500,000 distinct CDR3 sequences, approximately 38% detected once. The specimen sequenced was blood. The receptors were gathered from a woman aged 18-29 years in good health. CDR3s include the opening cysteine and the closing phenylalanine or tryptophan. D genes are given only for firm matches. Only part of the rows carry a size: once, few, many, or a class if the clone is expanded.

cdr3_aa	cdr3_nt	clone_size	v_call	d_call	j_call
CASSLLPGAFYEQYF	TGTGCCAGCAGCCTCCTCCCCGGAGCCTTCTACGAGCAGTACTTC	.	TRBV11-2	.	TRBJ2-7
CSAYGREVSYEQYF	TGCAGTGCTTACGGGCGGGAGGTCTCCTACGAGCAGTACTTC	.	TRBV20-1	TRBD2	TRBJ2-7
CSAMNSGTGGYEQYF	TGCAGCGCCATGAATTCCGGGACAGGGGGCTACGAGCAGTACTTC	.	TRBV29-1	TRBD1	TRBJ2-7
CASSYSAGRGSYNEQYF	TGTGCCAGCAGTTACTCTGCCGGGAGGGGCTCCTACAATGAGCAGTACTTC	.	TRBV6-5	TRBD2	TRBJ2-7
CASSLGSGVAGRTDTQYF	TGTGCCAGCAGCTTAGGCAGCGGGGTAGCGGGACGAACAGATACGCAGTATTTT	.	TRBV7-8	TRBD2	TRBJ2-3
CASSATMANYGYTF	TGTGCCAGCAGCGCAACGATGGCAAACTATGGCTACACCTTC	.	TRBV7-2	.	TRBJ1-2
CATQGLHDSIGELFF	TGTGCCACCCAGGGACTCCACGATAGTATAGGGGAGCTGTTTTTT	.	TRBV6-2/TRBV6-3	.	TRBJ2-2
CASRITGGSYEQYF	TGTGCCAGCAGGATTACGGGGGGATCCTACGAGCAGTACTTC	.	TRBV11-2	TRBD2	TRBJ2-7
CASIPSGRPGELFF	TGTGCCAGCATCCCTAGCGGGAGACCCGGGGAGCTGTTTTTT	few	TRBV6-2/TRBV6-3	TRBD2	TRBJ2-2
CASSERSSNPYEQYF	TGTGCCAGCAGTGAGAGGAGCTCCAACCCCTACGAGCAGTACTTC	.	TRBV2	.	TRBJ2-7
CASSTVGPLHF	TGTGCCAGCAGTACCGTGGGACCCCTCCACTTT	.	TRBV12-3/TRBV12-4	.	TRBJ1-6
CSAPRSGRTEQFF	TGCAGTGCTCCCCGTAGCGGGAGAACTGAGCAGTTCTTC	few	TRBV20-1	TRBD2	TRBJ2-1
CASSDGQGAGIWTKWSQYF	TGTGCCAGCAGTGATGGACAGGGGGCAGGAATTTGGACAAAATGGTCCCAGTACTTC	.	TRBV6-2/TRBV6-3	TRBD1	TRBJ2-5
CASRISGTGRYEQYF	TGTGCCAGCAGAATTTCCGGGACGGGGAGATACGAGCAGTACTTC	.	TRBV12-3/TRBV12-4	.	TRBJ2-7